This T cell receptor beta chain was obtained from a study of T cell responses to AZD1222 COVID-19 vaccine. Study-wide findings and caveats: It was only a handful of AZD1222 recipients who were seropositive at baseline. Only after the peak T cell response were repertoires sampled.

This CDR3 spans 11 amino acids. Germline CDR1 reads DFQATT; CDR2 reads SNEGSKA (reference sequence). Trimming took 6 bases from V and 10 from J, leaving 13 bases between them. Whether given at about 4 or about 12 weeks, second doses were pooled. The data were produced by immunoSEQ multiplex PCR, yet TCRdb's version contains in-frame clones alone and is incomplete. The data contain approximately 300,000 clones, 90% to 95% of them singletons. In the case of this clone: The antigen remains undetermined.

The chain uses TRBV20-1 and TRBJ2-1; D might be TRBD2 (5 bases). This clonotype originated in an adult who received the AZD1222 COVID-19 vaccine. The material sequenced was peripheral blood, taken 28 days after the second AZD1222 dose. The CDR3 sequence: CSAPRAPEQFF. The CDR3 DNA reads TGCAGTGCCCCGCGGGCCCCCGAGCAGTTCTTC.